These 21 T cell receptor beta chains share one sample of origin, sequenced in a study of blood T cell repertoires in COVID-19. TCRdb's table, derived via immunoSEQ multiplex PCR, lists solely in-frame clones and lacks some. Of 50,000 to 65,000 clones listed, around 81% are singletons. What was sequenced was peripheral blood. The receptors come from a man in his 70s with acute or convalescent COVID-19.

The chain joins TRBV3-1 (or the pseudogene TRBV3-2) to TRBJ1-6; the D gene is possibly TRBD1 (6 bases). Germline CDR1 and CDR2: LGHDT and YNNKEL (reference sequence). The length of the CDR3 is 15 residues. Between the trimmed V and J ends, which lost 4 bases and 10 bases, there was a span of 17 bases. The CDR3 DNA sequence: TGTGCCAGCAGCCCCCACCAGGGGCGCGACTCACCCCTCCACTTT. It specifies CASSPHQGRDSPLHF.

The chain has TRBV29-1 and TRBJ2-2; the match to TRBD1 covers 9 bases. After removal of 7 bases from V and 5 bases from J, the junction contained 8 bases not matched to a gene. The CDR3 extends over 14 amino acids. Germline V CDR1 and CDR2: SQVTM, ANQGSEA. The CDR3 DNA follows: TGCAGCGCAACCGGGACAGGGCTTACCGGGGAGCTGTTTTTT. It translates to CSATGTGLTGELFF.

The V and J genes are TRBV6-4 and TRBJ2-3, with D perhaps matching TRBD1 (6 bases). Between the trimmed V and J ends, which lost 0 bases and 2 bases, there was a span of 9 bases. Germline CDR1 MRHNA, CDR2 SNTAGT. The CDR3 runs 15 residues. In DNA, the CDR3 is TGTGCCAGCAGTGACTCGACAGGAGCCACAGATACGCAGTATTTT. This codes for CASSDSTGATDTQYF.

Here the CDR3 reads CASGFSTGDTEAFF. The CDR3 nucleotides are TGTGCTAGTGGTTTTTCGACAGGGGACACTGAAGCTTTCTTT. This sequence joins TRBV12-5 and TRBJ1-1, with 8 bases fitting TRBD1. V trimming: 3 bases; J trimming: 3 bases; junction bases outside the gene matches: 3. Germline V gene sequence: CDR1 LGHNT, CDR2 FRNRAP. The CDR3 has 14 residues.

In its sample, this clone was seen a few times. The CDR3 nucleotides are TGCGCCAGCAGTCAGGGGGCTAGCGAGCAGTACTTC. Protein: CASSQGASEQYF. The J gene is TRBJ2-7, the V gene TRBV10-1; 8 bases fit TRBD1. The CDR3 totals 12 residues. In germline, CDR1 is WNHNN, CDR2 SYGVQD (reference sequence). Losses at the gene ends were 5 bases for V and 6 bases for J; bases not matched to a gene: 3.

This clone was counted a single time. The J gene is TRBJ1-4, the V gene TRBV27; D unclear. Trimming pared 7 bases from V and 1 base from J, leaving 7 bases between. Germline-derived CDR1 and CDR2 are MNHEY and SMNVEV (reference sequence). The CDR3 runs 13 residues. For the CDR3, the DNA is TGTGCCAGCACTTGGAGAACTAATGAAAAACTGTTTTTT. Its protein is CASTWRTNEKLFF.

The chain uses TRBV3-1 (or the pseudogene TRBV3-2) and TRBJ2-2; D uncertain. The V gene's germline CDR1 is LGHDT and CDR2 YNNKEL (reference sequence). The CDR3 loop spans 14 amino acids. V was pared by 0 bases and J by 7 bases, with 9 bases between. CDR3 bases: TGTGCCAGCAGCCAAGATTGGGCTGACGGGGAGCTGTTTTTT. It encodes CASSQDWADGELFF.

V is TRBV6-5 and J is TRBJ1-4, with D possibly TRBD1 on 6 matching bases. V lost 9 bases and J lost 7, with 18 bases in between. The V gene's germline CDR1 is MNHEY and CDR2 SVGAGI. The CDR3 contains 14 residues. The CDR3 nucleotides read TGTGCCAGTTTATTTCAGGGGAAGAGTGAAAAACTGTTTTTT. Encoded protein: CASLFQGKSEKLFF.

This clone was recorded only once. The chain has TRBV29-1 and TRBJ2-3; 9 bases map to TRBD2. The CDR3 spans 14 residues. Germline CDR1 and CDR2: SQVTM and ANQGSEA. The ends lost 3 bases at V and 3 bases at J; junction bases unmatched: 4. CDR3 residues: CSVDSGGFTDTQYF. The CDR3 DNA follows: TGCAGCGTTGATAGCGGGGGTTTTACAGATACGCAGTATTTT.

The V call is TRBV2, the J call TRBJ1-6; 10 nucleotides agree with TRBD1. In germline, CDR1 is SNHLY, CDR2 FYNNEI. Trimming took 6 bases from V and 10 from J; bases not matched to a gene: 6. CDR3 length equals 14 residues. The CDR3 loop reads CASRGTGEVSPLHF. CDR3 sequence (DNA): TGTGCCAGCAGGGGGACAGGGGAAGTCTCACCCCTCCACTTT.

The chain employs TRBV25-1 and TRBJ2-2; 7 bases fit TRBD1. Germline V gives CDR1 MGHDK, CDR2 SYGVNS. The CDR3 is 15 amino acids. The ends lost 2 bases at V and 3 bases at J; junction bases unmatched: 3. The CDR3 DNA follows: TGTGCCAGCAGTGAACACGGGACAGACACCGGGGAGCTGTTTTTT. It encodes CASSEHGTDTGELFF.

This chain links TRBV28 with TRBJ1-1, with a tentative D call TRBD1 (6 bases). V lost 2 bases and J lost 4, with 11 bases in between. CDR3 length equals 14 residues. CDR1 and CDR2 (germline): MDHEN, SYDVKM. The CDR3, as DNA: TGTGCCAGCAGTTTAGCAGGGGTTAGCACTGAAGCTTTCTTT. Translating gives CASSLAGVSTEAFF.

The genes are TRBV10-3 and TRBJ2-1, with 11 bases matching TRBD2. Trimming cost V 11 bases and J 6 bases; bases outside gene matches: 12. The CDR3 covers 15 residues. Germline CDR1 is ENHRY and CDR2 is SYGVKD. CDR3 in amino acids: CASRGSSGGANEQFF. The CDR3 nucleotides read TGTGCCTCCCGTGGGAGTAGCGGGGGGGCCAATGAGCAGTTCTTC.

V usage is TRBV2 and J usage is TRBJ1-2; D may be TRBD1 (6 bases). Germline CDR1 reads SNHLY; CDR2 reads FYNNEI. Trimming took 7 bases from V and 2 from J, leaving 14 bases between them. The CDR3 runs 14 residues. CDR3 DNA sequence: TGTGCCAGCAACGCCGGACAGAGCAACTATGGCTACACCTTC. Translated: CASNAGQSNYGYTF.

About this clone itself: The junction differs from germline at one of its ends, possibly a read error. The rearrangement joins TRBV5-1 to TRBJ1-4; 7 positions agree with TRBD1. Germline CDR1 reads SGHRS; CDR2 reads YFSETQ. This CDR3 region has 13 residues. This CDR3 reads CASSSEGTAIKVF. In DNA form, the CDR3 reads TGCGCCAGCAGCTCGGAAGGGACAGCTATTAAAGTTTTT. Full variable domain (rest looked up from reference TRBV5-1 and TRBJ1-4): KAGVTQTPRYLIKTRGQQVTLSCSPISGHRSVSWYQQTPGQGLQFLFEYFSETQRNKGNFPGRFSGRQFSNSRSEMNVSTLELGDSALYLCASSSEGTAIKVFGSGTQLSVL.

The chain uses TRBV11-2 and TRBJ2-2; 8 bases line up with TRBD2. CDR3 length: 14 residues. The junction had 5 bases not matched to a gene; V was cut back by 5 bases and J by 6 bases. The germline CDR1 and CDR2 sequences are SGHAT and FQNNGV. CDR3 DNA sequence: TGTGCCAGCAGCGCCCTGACTAGCGCCGGGGAGCTGTTTTTT. Protein: CASSALTSAGELFF. Full variable domain (missing parts from reference TRBV11-2 and TRBJ2-2): EAGVAQSPRYKIIEKRQSVAFWCNPISGHATLYWYQQILGQGPKLLIQFQNNGVVDDSQLPKDRFSAERLKGVDSTLKIQPAKLEDSAVYLCASSALTSAGELFFGEGSRLTVL.

The chain has TRBV7-9 and TRBJ2-7; 10 bases are a match to TRBD2. Trimming took 5 bases from V and 7 from J; bases not matched to a gene: 5. Per germline, CDR1 SEHNR and CDR2 FQNEAQ (reference sequence). The CDR3 covers 13 residues. Here the CDR3 DNA reads TGTGCCAGCAGCCCCGCAGCGGGGGGGGAGCAGTACTTC. This gives the protein CASSPAAGGEQYF.

This chain joins TRBV6-5 and TRBJ2-7; D may be TRBD2 (5 bases). CDR1 is MNHEY and CDR2 is SVGAGI in the germline V gene. The CDR3 consists of 15 residues. The V and J ends lost 4 bases and 0 bases respectively, with 13 bases between them. CDR3 region: CASSLMAGSSYEQYF. CDR3 coding DNA: TGTGCCAGCAGTTTGATGGCGGGCAGCTCCTACGAGCAGTACTTC.

This sequence joins TRBV5-1 and TRBJ2-1; 7 positions agree with TRBD2. Germline V gene data show CDR1 as SGHRS and CDR2 as YFSETQ. The V segment lost 0 bases and the J segment 2 bases; nucleotides outside the gene matches: 5. The CDR3 has 16 amino acids. The CDR3 sequence is CASSLGGGGTYNEQFF. For the CDR3, the DNA is TGCGCCAGCAGCTTGGGGGGCGGGGGAACCTACAATGAGCAGTTCTTC.

This clone showed up just a few times. The chain combines TRBV28 with TRBJ1-2; D gene uncertain. The CDR3 length is 13 residues. Germline CDR1 reads MDHEN; CDR2 reads SYDVKM. Trimming took off 3 bases at V and 8 bases at J, with 13 bases between the two ends. CDR3 DNA sequence: TGTGCCAGCAGTTTCGGGCGAGGGCCCGGCTACACCTTC. Amino acid sequence: CASSFGRGPGYTF.

This clone occurred once. The V gene is TRBV15, the J gene TRBJ2-3, with 11 positions matching TRBD2. CDR1 is LNHNV, CDR2 YYDKDF, per germline (reference sequence). The V gene end was trimmed by 2 bases and the J gene end by 2 bases; junction bases not matched to a gene: 9. The CDR3 has 18 amino acids. DNA of the CDR3: TGTGCCACCAGCAGATCTCCGGGACTAGCGGTTCCCACAGATACGCAGTATTTT. It translates to CATSRSPGLAVPTDTQYF.